One sample yielded the 21 T cell receptor beta chains listed below, sequenced in a study of shared clonotypes between healthy human individuals. Measured with immunoSEQ multiplex PCR; TCRdb has only the in-frame clones, and not every one. The table shows about 1.1 million clones, with about 80% occurring only once. The sequenced material came from memory CD4+ T cells from PBMCs. Stated subset: CD45RA-negative fraction. The receptor source for this set is a man aged 18 to 35 in good health. Some clones in this sample may be carry-over from other donors' samples.

This sequence joins TRBV7-2 and TRBJ1-6, with 9 bases lining up with TRBD1. Germline V gene sequence: CDR1 SGHTA, CDR2 FQGNSA. The CDR3 consists of 14 residues. V lost 5 bases and J lost 8; bases outside the gene matches: 4. As DNA, the CDR3 is TGTGCCAGCAGCCTACGACAGGGGGATTCACCCCTCCACTTT. This sequence encodes CASSLRQGDSPLHF.

The chain combines TRBV5-1 with TRBJ2-1, with D tentatively TRBD2 (6 bases). The germline CDR1 and CDR2 sequences are SGHRS and YFSETQ. V dropped 0 bases and J dropped 6 bases, with 13 bases sitting between them. The CDR3 is 15 residues long. Here the CDR3 DNA reads TGCGCCAGCAGCTTGGCTAGCGCCCAACTCAATGAGCAGTTCTTC. Amino acids: CASSLASAQLNEQFF.

CDR3 coding DNA: TGTGCCAGCAGCTACGGACAGGGGAACTATGGCTACACCTTC. As protein: CASSYGQGNYGYTF. V is TRBV9 and J is TRBJ1-2, with 9 positions matching TRBD1. The length of the CDR3 is 14 residues. V lost 4 bases to trimming and J lost 2 bases; unmatched junction nucleotides: 3. CDR1 is SGDLS and CDR2 is YYNGEE in the germline V gene.

In its sample, this clone was seen once. The chain uses TRBV19 and TRBJ2-2; tentatively, D is TRBD2 (6 bases). This CDR3 is 17 amino acids long. Trimming removed 4 bases from V and 6 bases from J, with 21 bases in between. Germline V CDR1 and CDR2: LNHDA, SQIVND (reference sequence). The CDR3 DNA sequence: TGTGCCAGTAGTAATTACGGGACTCGAGGGACCCCCGGGGAGCTGTTTTTT. Residues: CASSNYGTRGTPGELFF.

V is TRBV7-2 and J is TRBJ2-1; tentatively, D is TRBD2 (6 bases). Trimming cost V 4 bases and J 3 bases, with 7 bases left between them. CDR1 is SGHTA and CDR2 is FQGNSA in the germline V gene. CDR3 length: 13 residues. The DNA for the CDR3 is TGTGCCAGCAGCTCGCGGGACTACAATGAGCAGTTCTTC. This gives the protein CASSSRDYNEQFF. Full variable domain (rest looked up from reference TRBV7-2 and TRBJ2-1): GAGVSQSPSNKVTEKGKDVELRCDPISGHTALYWYRQSLGQGLEFLIYFQGNSAPDKSGLPSDRFSAERTGGSVSTLTIQRTQQEDSAVYLCASSSRDYNEQFFGPGTRLTVL.

This clone was seen once. The rearrangement joins TRBV7-2 to TRBJ1-5; D not certain. This CDR3 is built from 14 residues. Germline V lookup: CDR1 SGHTA, CDR2 FQGNSA. Trimming left V 5 bases short and J 4 bases short, with 12 bases between. For the CDR3, the DNA is TGTGCCAGCAGCCTCTTAGGCCGGAATCAGCCCCAGCATTTT. Residues: CASSLLGRNQPQHF.

The rearrangement joins TRBV5-1 to TRBJ1-5, with D hard to call. The germline V and J ends were trimmed by 5 bases and 4 bases, with 10 bases remaining between them. Germline loops: CDR1 SGHRS, CDR2 YFSETQ. CDR3 length equals 13 residues. The CDR3, as DNA: TGCGCCAGCAGGGCGCTCCTGAATCAGCCCCAGCATTTT. Residues: CASRALLNQPQHF.

The chain uses TRBV19 and TRBJ2-7, with 11 nucleotides matching TRBD2. The germline CDR1 and CDR2 sequences are LNHDA and SQIVND (reference sequence). The CDR3 is 20 residues long. J was trimmed by 0 bases and V by 1 base; bases with no gene match: 14. CDR3 sequence: CASSIGAPQLAGVPSYEQYF. DNA of the CDR3: TGTGCCAGTAGTATAGGCGCGCCCCAACTAGCGGGAGTACCCTCCTACGAGCAGTACTTC. Filled out from reference TRBV19 and TRBJ2-7, the complete variable domain reads DGGITQSPKYLFRKEGQNVTLSCEQNLNHDAMYWYRQDPGQGLRLIYYSQIVNDFQKGDIAEGYSVSREKKESFPLTVTSAQKNPTAFYLCASSIGAPQLAGVPSYEQYFGPGTRLTVT.

The chain couples TRBV7-9 to TRBJ2-7; D call uncertain. The germline gives CDR1 SEHNR, CDR2 FQNEAQ (reference sequence). This CDR3 region has 17 residues. V dropped 1 base and J dropped 5 bases, with 21 bases sitting between them. CDR3 in DNA: TGTGCCAGCAGCTTAGTAGAGGTGGTAGTGACACGGAACGAGCAGTACTTC. It encodes CASSLVEVVVTRNEQYF.

As regards this clone: The same CDR3 arises from other DNA sequences in this sample as well. The V and J genes are TRBV5-5 and TRBJ2-7; 7 bases fit TRBD1. The CDR3 has 15 residues. Germline V lookup: CDR1 SGHKS, CDR2 YYEKEE (reference sequence). The J segment lost 1 base and the V segment lost 0 bases, leaving 4 bases of the junction unmatched. The DNA of the CDR3 is TGTGCCAGCAGCTTGGTAGGGACAGCTTCCTACGAGCAGTACTTC. Its protein is CASSLVGTASYEQYF.

This clone was recorded a few times. V is TRBV30 and J is TRBJ2-3; 8 bases map to TRBD2. After removal of 3 bases from V and 0 bases from J, the junction contained 5 bases not matched to a gene. The germline gives CDR1 GTSNPN, CDR2 SVGIG (reference sequence). CDR3 length: 15 amino acids. The CDR3 region is CAWSPAGVSTDTQYF. In DNA form, the CDR3 reads TGTGCCTGGAGCCCAGCGGGAGTGAGCACAGATACGCAGTATTTT.

The gene calls are TRBV28 and TRBJ2-7; TRBD1 matches at 10 bases. V was pared by 6 bases and J by 0 bases, with 5 bases of the junction left unmatched. The CDR3 runs to 15 residues. Per germline, CDR1 MDHEN and CDR2 SYDVKM. The CDR3 DNA reads as TGTGCCAGCAGGGGACAGGGGACCTTCTCCTACGAGCAGTACTTC. Its translation is CASRGQGTFSYEQYF.

This sequence joins TRBV7-2 and TRBJ2-5, with D hard to call. The CDR3 has 13 amino acids. Germline CDR1 is SGHTA and CDR2 is FQGNSA. The ends were cut back, 1 base at V and 1 base at J, with 4 bases in the middle. In DNA form, the CDR3 reads TGTGCCAGCAGCTTAGTAGCCCAAGAGACCCAGTACTTC. Translating gives CASSLVAQETQYF.

This sequence joins TRBV6-5 and TRBJ2-2; D assignment may be TRBD1 or TRBD2 (5 bases each). Germline V gives CDR1 MNHEY, CDR2 SVGAGI. This CDR3 contains 15 residues. V was cut by 0 bases and J by 5 bases, with 10 bases left in between. CDR3 region: CASSYSPGRTGELFF. The CDR3 DNA reads as TGTGCCAGCAGTTACTCGCCAGGGAGAACCGGGGAGCTGTTTTTT.

V gene TRBV5-8 combines with J gene TRBJ1-4; TRBD1 is a possible D gene (5 bases). Trimming removed 1 base at V and 8 bases at J, with 12 bases between. The CDR3 has 14 residues. Looked up from germline, CDR1 is SGHTS and CDR2 is YDEGEE. DNA for the CDR3: TGTGCCAGCAGCTTGTTAGGGGTTGGCGAAAAACTGTTTTTT. It encodes CASSLLGVGEKLFF.

There are a few counts of this clone. The J gene is TRBJ2-3, the V gene TRBV5-1; the D is unclear. Looked up from germline, CDR1 is SGHRS and CDR2 is YFSETQ. The CDR3 is 15 amino acids. V gave up 0 bases and J gave up 4 bases, with 12 bases separating them. Here the CDR3 reads CASSLAGRVADTQYF. The CDR3 nucleotides are TGCGCCAGCAGCTTGGCCGGTAGAGTCGCAGATACGCAGTATTTT.

The J gene is TRBJ1-5, the V gene TRBV4-1; TRBD1 might be the D (5 bases). The CDR3 totals 17 residues. The germline gives CDR1 MGHRA, CDR2 YSYEKL. Deletions cut 4 bases from V and 7 bases from J, with 23 bases between. CDR3 nucleotide sequence: TGCGCCAGCAGCCCGGGGAGTTGGGACCCATCCGGGCAGCCCCAGCATTTT. Protein product: CASSPGSWDPSGQPQHF.

The rearrangement uses TRBV30 and TRBJ2-7; 15 positions agree with TRBD2. The junction had 12 bases not matched to a gene; V was cut back by 4 bases and J by 2 bases. The CDR3 has 18 residues. Germline V gives CDR1 GTSNPN, CDR2 SVGIG (reference sequence). CDR3 protein: CAWTRRTSGRAPTYEQYF. The CDR3 DNA reads TGTGCCTGGACCCGCAGGACTAGCGGGAGGGCCCCCACCTACGAGCAGTACTTC.

The chain links TRBV7-3 to TRBJ1-1, with a weak D call TRBD1 (5 bases). Germline V gives CDR1 SGHTA, CDR2 FQGTGA. V lost 4 bases and J lost 2, with 8 bases in between. The CDR3 runs 13 residues. CDR3 sequence (DNA): TGTGCCAGCAGCTACGGGGCAAACACTGAAGCTTTCTTT. It yields the protein CASSYGANTEAFF.

V usage is TRBV27 and J usage is TRBJ1-1; D is unclear. The CDR3 contains 16 residues. V lost 6 bases, J lost 3 bases, and 20 bases lay in between. Germline values: CDR1 MNHEY, CDR2 SMNVEV (reference sequence). This CDR3 is CASSSRPPRMDTEAFF. In nucleotides, the CDR3 is TGTGCCAGCAGCTCCCGCCCGCCCAGGATGGACACTGAAGCTTTCTTT.

The chain links TRBV2 to TRBJ2-5, with 14 bases identical to TRBD2. Germline V lookup: CDR1 SNHLY, CDR2 FYNNEI. V shed 7 bases and J 3 bases; nucleotides not matched to a gene: 13. This CDR3 contains 18 residues. For the CDR3, the DNA is TGTGCCAGCACAAGTGGACTAGCGGGAGGAGGATTCGAAGAGACCCAGTACTTC. This codes for CASTSGLAGGGFEETQYF. The whole variable domain, filled in from reference TRBV2 and TRBJ2-5, reads EPEVTQTPSHQVTQMGQEVILRCVPISNHLYFYWYRQILGQKVEFLVSFYNNEISEKSEIFDDQFSVERPDGSNFTLKIRSTKLEDSAMYFCASTSGLAGGGFEETQYFGPGTRLLVL.